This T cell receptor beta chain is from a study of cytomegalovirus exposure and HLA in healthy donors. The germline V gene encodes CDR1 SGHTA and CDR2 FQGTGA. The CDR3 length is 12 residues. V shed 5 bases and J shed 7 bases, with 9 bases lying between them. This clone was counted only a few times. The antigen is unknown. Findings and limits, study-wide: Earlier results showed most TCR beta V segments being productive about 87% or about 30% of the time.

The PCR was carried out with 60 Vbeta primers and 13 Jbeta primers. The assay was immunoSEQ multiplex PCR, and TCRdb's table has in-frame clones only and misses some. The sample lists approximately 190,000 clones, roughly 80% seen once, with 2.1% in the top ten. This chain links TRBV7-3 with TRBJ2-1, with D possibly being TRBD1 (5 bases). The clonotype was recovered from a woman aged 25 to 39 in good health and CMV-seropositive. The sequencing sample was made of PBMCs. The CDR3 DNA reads TGTGCCAGCAGCATATCAGGGAATGAGCAGTTCTTC. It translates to CASSISGNEQFF. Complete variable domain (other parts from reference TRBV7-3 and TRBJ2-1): GAGVSQTPSNKVTEKGKYVELRCDPISGHTALYWYRQSLGQGPEFLIYFQGTGAADDSGLPNDRFFAVRPEGSVSTLKIQRTERGDSAVYLCASSISGNEQFFGPGTRLTVL.